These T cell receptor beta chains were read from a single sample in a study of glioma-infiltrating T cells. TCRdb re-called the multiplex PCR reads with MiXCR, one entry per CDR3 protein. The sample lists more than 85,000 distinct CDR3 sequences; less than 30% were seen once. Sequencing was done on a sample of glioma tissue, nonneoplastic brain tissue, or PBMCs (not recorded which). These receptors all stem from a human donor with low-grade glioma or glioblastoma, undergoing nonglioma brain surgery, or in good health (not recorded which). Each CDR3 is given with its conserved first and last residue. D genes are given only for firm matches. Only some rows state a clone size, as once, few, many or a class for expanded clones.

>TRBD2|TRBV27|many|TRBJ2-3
TGTGCCAGCAGTCCCGCCCCACTACTAGCGGCCCCCGGGGATACGCAGTATTTT
CASSPAPLLAAPGDTQYF
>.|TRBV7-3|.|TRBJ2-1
TGTGCCAGCAGCTTACAAATGGGATCTTCCTACAATGAGCAGTTCTTC
CASSLQMGSSYNEQFF
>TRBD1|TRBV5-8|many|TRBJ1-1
TGTGCCAGCAGCTTGGCCCCGGGGACAGTTAACACTGAAGCTTTCTTT
CASSLAPGTVNTEAFF
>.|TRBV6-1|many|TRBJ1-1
TGTGCCAGCCGAGGGGGCACTGAAGCTTTCTTT
CASRGGTEAFF
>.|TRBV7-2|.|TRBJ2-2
TGTGCCAGCAGCCCGACAAGCTATGGGGGTGTGCTCGCCGGGGAGCTGTTTTTT
CASSPTSYGGVLAGELFF
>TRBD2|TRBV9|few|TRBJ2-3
TGTGCCAGCAGCTTTAGCGGGACTAGTGAAGATACGCAGTATTTT
CASSFSGTSEDTQYF
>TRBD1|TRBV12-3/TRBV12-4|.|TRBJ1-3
TGTGCCAGCAGTTTAGGGGGACAGGGCCACACCATATATTTT
CASSLGGQGHTIYF
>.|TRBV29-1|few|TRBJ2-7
TGCAGCGTTTCTAACTTCAACTCCTACGAGCAGTACTTC
CSVSNFNSYEQYF
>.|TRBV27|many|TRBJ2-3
TGTGCCAGCACGGGGACTTCCACAGATACGCAGTATTTT
CASTGTSTDTQYF
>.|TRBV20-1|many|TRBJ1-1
TGCAGTGCTAGAGGGGGGGTCACTGAAGCTTTCTTT
CSARGGVTEAFF
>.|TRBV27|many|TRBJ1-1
TGTGCCAGCAGGGGTAAGACGAACACTGAAGCTTTCTTT
CASRGKTNTEAFF
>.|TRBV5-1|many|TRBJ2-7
TGCGCCAGCAGCCCTGACTCGACACACTCCTACGAGCAGTACTTC
CASSPDSTHSYEQYF
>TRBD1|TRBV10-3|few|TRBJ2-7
TGTGCCATCAGAAAAAAGGGACAGGGGGACTACGAGCAGTACTTC
CAIRKKGQGDYEQYF
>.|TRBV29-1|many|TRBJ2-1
TGCAGCGCTGGGATTGTCTCCTACAATGAGCAGTTCTTC
CSAGIVSYNEQFF
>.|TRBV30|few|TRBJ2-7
TGTGCCTGGAGTTGGCGGATCACCTACGAGCAGTACTTC
CAWSWRITYEQYF